This entry is about one T cell receptor beta chain. This specimen belongs to a study of T cells of healthy individuals. MiXCR was run by TCRdb on the 5' RACE reads, yielding one entry per CDR3 protein. Of 55,000 to 65,000 distinct CDR3 sequences listed, 16% are singletons. CDR1 and CDR2 (germline): LNHNV, YYDKDF (reference sequence). The V gene lost 1 base and the J gene lost 4 bases, with 14 bases spanning the gap. CDR3 length equals 16 residues. The chain links TRBV15 to TRBJ1-5; perhaps TRBD1 as D (6 bases). This receptor was taken from a human donor in good health. The CDR3 is CATSRAGTFDNQPQHF. In DNA, the CDR3 is TGTGCCACCAGCAGAGCCGGGACATTCGATAATCAGCCCCAGCATTTT.